Below, 2 T cell receptor beta chains from the same sample are listed, as sequenced in a study of blood T cell repertoires in COVID-19. Using immunoSEQ multiplex PCR, the repertoire was profiled, and TCRdb retains in-frame clones only, with some absent. Of fewer than 140,000 clones listed, about 64% are singletons. The sample comprised peripheral blood. These receptors all stem from a human donor with acute or convalescent COVID-19. The donor label of this sample is uncertain.

In its sample, this clone was seen once. This sequence joins TRBV28 and TRBJ1-5; no clear D. The length of the CDR3 is 15 residues. CDR1 is MDHEN and CDR2 is SYDVKM in the germline V gene. Trimming took 7 bases from V and 0 from J, leaving 13 bases between them. The DNA of the CDR3 is TGTGCCAGCACACAAGGAGGGAATAGCAATCAGCCCCAGCATTTT. Amino acid sequence: CASTQGGNSNQPQHF. The complete variable domain, with remaining parts taken from reference TRBV28 and TRBJ1-5, reads DVKVTQSSRYLVKRTGEKVFLECVQDMDHENMFWYRQDPGLGLRLIYFSYDVKMKEKGDIPEGYSVSREKKERFSLILESASTNQTSMYLCASTQGGNSNQPQHFGDGTRLSIL.

The rearrangement uses TRBV7-9 and TRBJ1-1, with a possible D match to TRBD1 (5 bases). Deletions cut 6 bases from V and 0 bases from J, with 14 bases between. Germline V lookup: CDR1 SEHNR, CDR2 FQNEAQ (reference sequence). This CDR3 has 15 residues. The DNA of the CDR3 is TGTGCCAGCAGTTCCAGGGCCTATCTGAACACTGAAGCTTTCTTT. This encodes CASSSRAYLNTEAFF.